This TCR beta chain was captured by sequencing in a study of CD8 T cells in ankylosing spondylitis. The sample holds many counts of this clonotype. Its antigen is unknown. Quantitative 5'-RACE was performed with molecular barcodes, and it yielded the TCR beta libraries. MiXCR, run by TCRdb on the 5' RACE reads, gives a single entry per CDR3 protein. The sample holds around 490,000 distinct CDR3 sequences, about 5% seen once. Points from the study as a whole: One TCR beta motif, made up of fewer than 10 highly homologous variants, appeared characteristic of ankylosing spondylitis blood. Reports say disease-linked clones showed up significantly more in matched ankylosing spondylitis synovial fluid. Disease-associated clonotypes exhibited CD8+ identity and were relatively infrequent in peripheral blood.

With 4 bases removed from V and 3 bases from J, the gap between germline ends came to 13 bases. Per the germline V gene, CDR1 is SGHDT and CDR2 is YYEEEE. The CDR3 covers 15 residues. This clonotype originated in a male donor with ankylosing spondylitis. The source material was blood, either unsorted or a sorted T cell fraction (not recorded which). This chain joins TRBV5-6 and TRBJ1-4; D gene unclear. The CDR3 sequence: CASSGLEAANEKLFF. The CDR3 bases are TGTGCCAGCAGCGGACTGGAAGCGGCTAATGAAAAACTGTTTTTT.